The clone carrying this T cell receptor beta chain was counted only a few times. Its antigen is undetermined. The data were obtained in a study of cytomegalovirus exposure and HLA in healthy donors. With 2 bases removed from V and 3 bases from J, the gap between germline ends came to 7 bases. The CDR3 totals 13 residues. In germline, CDR1 is MNHNS, CDR2 SASEGT. General observations from the study: Later on, an analysis showed TCR association rates differing by HLA locus, with DRB1 the most and HLA-C the fewest. A few V segments could not be told apart, such as TRBV6-2 and TRBV6-3, and were left out.

Primers included in the PCR were 60 Vbeta and 13 Jbeta primers. Produced via immunoSEQ multiplex PCR; TCRdb's table is partial and in-frame only. The sample contains about 140,000 clones, around 85% of which appear only once. The TCR originated in a man in his forties or fifties in good health and CMV-seropositive. The specimen sequenced was PBMCs. The chain carries TRBV6-1 and TRBJ1-1, with D maybe TRBD1 (6 bases). The CDR3 here is CASSEQGYTEAFF. Written as DNA, the CDR3 is TGTGCCAGCAGTGAACAGGGGTACACTGAAGCTTTCTTT.